A single sample gave rise to the 12 T cell receptor beta chains below, sequenced in a study of a mutant IDH1 vaccine in newly diagnosed glioma (dated by TCRdb to about 2021). Per the publication, the time point label means: week 5, during vaccination. Each vaccine dose was 300 ug of a 20-mer mutant IDH1 peptide in Montanide, given subcutaneously with topical imiquimod. Libraries were prepared through the immunoSEQ multiplex PCR assay. In its TCRdb copy, this immuneACCESS table keeps in-frame sequences only and misses some clones. Where compared with another copy, unresolved V genes explain less than half of these, and the others have no known cause. The sample table holds 50,000 or so clones, of which roughly 80% were seen once. The top ten clonotypes cover 7% to 8.5% of the sample. The antigens of these receptors remain unknown. Specimen: PBMCs, collected from a glioma patient whose treatment included an IDH1 peptide vaccine. All receptors derive from a woman between 50 and 59 years old with glioma.

There are a few counts of this clone. The chain combines TRBV27 with TRBJ2-7; perhaps TRBD1 as D (6 bases). Trimming pared 2 bases from V and 2 bases from J, leaving 7 bases between. The V gene's germline CDR1 is MNHEY and CDR2 SMNVEV (reference sequence). There are 13 residues in the CDR3. The CDR3 loop reads CASSLAGAYEQYF. The CDR3 region has the DNA TGTGCCAGCAGTTTAGCAGGGGCCTACGAGCAGTACTTC.

V and J are TRBV6-6 and TRBJ2-3; 9 positions agree with TRBD1. The CDR3 spans 15 residues. With 5 bases clipped from V and 5 bases from J, the junction kept 8 bases outside the gene matches. CDR1 and CDR2 from the germline V gene are MNHNY and SVGAGI (reference sequence). CDR3 residues: CASSNRQGGQDTQYF. CDR3 nucleotides: TGTGCCAGCAGTAACCGACAGGGGGGCCAAGATACGCAGTATTTT.

The CDR3 DNA reads TGTGCCAGCACGGTCCGGCACACCACCTACAATGAGCAGTTCTTC. As protein: CASTVRHTTYNEQFF. The chain employs TRBV19 and TRBJ2-1; D unclear. Germline V CDR1 and CDR2: LNHDA, SQIVND (reference sequence). There are 15 residues in the CDR3. The ends were cut back, 9 bases at V and 2 bases at J, with 17 bases in the middle.

V usage is TRBV10-3 and J usage is TRBJ2-7; 8 bases agree with TRBD1. Germline V CDR1 and CDR2: ENHRY, SYGVKD. V trimming: 10 bases; J trimming: 2 bases; junction bases outside the gene matches: 16. This CDR3 spans 16 amino acids. The CDR3 DNA reads TGTGCCACCAGAGAATACGGACAGGGCTCTCCCTACGAGCAGTACTTC. Translating gives CATREYGQGSPYEQYF.

The chain has TRBV2 and TRBJ1-5, with 9 bases that match TRBD1. The germline gives CDR1 SNHLY, CDR2 FYNNEI. Losses at the gene ends were 5 bases for V and 6 bases for J; bases not matched to a gene: 5. The CDR3 has 14 amino acids. The CDR3 DNA sequence: TGTGCCAGCAGTTGGACAGGGGAGGGTCAGCCCCAGCATTTT. It translates to CASSWTGEGQPQHF.

This rearrangement joins TRBV27 to TRBJ2-1; TRBD2 matches 11 bases. V was clipped by 6 bases and J by 3 bases; unmatched bases: 1. CDR3 size: 14 residues. CDR1 and CDR2 from the germline V gene are MNHEY and SMNVEV (reference sequence). The CDR3 DNA is TGTGCCAGCAGGCTAGCGGGGGGCTACAATGAGCAGTTCTTC. Encoded protein: CASRLAGGYNEQFF.

J is TRBJ1-1 and V is TRBV11-2; TRBD1 might be the D (6 bases). The V end was cut by 5 bases, the J end by 7 bases, with 11 bases between. Per the germline V gene, CDR1 is SGHAT and CDR2 is FQNNGV. This CDR3 spans 12 amino acids. CDR3 region: CASSRGGGEAFF. The CDR3 bases are TGTGCCAGCAGCCGAGGAGGGGGTGAAGCTTTCTTT.

CDR3 loop: CASSVEGQPQHF. CDR3 nucleotide sequence: TGTGCCAGCAGCGTAGAAGGACAGCCCCAGCATTTT. The V call is TRBV9, the J call TRBJ1-5; D unresolved. This CDR3 has 12 amino acids. The V end lost 0 bases, the J end lost 7 bases, and 5 bases lay between the germline ends. Germline CDR1 and CDR2: SGDLS and YYNGEE.

This clone was found a few times. Other nucleotide sequences from this sample produce the same CDR3. The chain links TRBV7-9 to TRBJ1-4; 7 nucleotides align to TRBD1. The V and J ends lost 3 bases and 7 bases, in that order; junction bases with no gene match: 5. The CDR3 length is 14 residues. The germline V gene has CDR1 SEHNR and CDR2 FQNEAQ (reference sequence). The chain's CDR3 is CASSLRQGGEKLFF. The CDR3 nucleotides read TGTGCCAGCAGCTTGAGACAGGGTGGTGAAAAACTGTTTTTT.

The chain couples TRBV5-6 to TRBJ2-7; 8 positions agree with TRBD2. Germline CDR1 reads SGHDT; CDR2 reads YYEEEE. This CDR3 region has 16 residues. The V segment lost 0 bases and the J segment 2 bases; nucleotides outside the gene matches: 7. This chain's CDR3 is CASSLDIAGHTYEQYF. The CDR3 DNA is TGTGCCAGCAGCTTGGATATAGCGGGGCATACCTACGAGCAGTACTTC.

V usage is TRBV28 and J usage is TRBJ1-5; D gene ambiguous. This CDR3 region has 12 residues. CDR1 and CDR2 from the germline V gene are MDHEN and SYDVKM. V lost 8 bases to trimming and J lost 1 base, with 6 bases between them. CDR3 DNA: TGTGCCAGCTCGGACAGCAATCAGCCCCAGCATTTT. It specifies CASSDSNQPQHF.

This rearrangement joins TRBV27 to TRBJ1-1; D possibly corresponds to TRBD1 (5 bases). This CDR3 has 14 residues. Germline loops: CDR1 MNHEY, CDR2 SMNVEV (reference sequence). V shed 7 bases and J shed 1 base, with 13 bases lying between them. CDR3 residues: CASISPGGNTEAFF. In nucleotides, the CDR3 is TGTGCCAGCATTAGTCCCGGGGGGAACACTGAAGCTTTCTTT.